The 32 T cell receptor beta chains below all came from one sample that was sequenced in a study of beta chain features in type 1 diabetes. Reverse transcribing all isolated RNA meant expressed TCRB transcripts were sequenced. Generated by immunoSEQ multiplex PCR, the TCRdb table keeps only in-frame clones and is missing some. This repertoire shows hundreds of thousands of clones, 14% found once; its top ten account for 6.7%. The sample consisted of central memory CD4+ T cells from blood. The receptors were gathered from a man younger than 45 in good health.

This clone was picked up a small number of times. J is TRBJ2-1 and V is TRBV2; 7 bases are a match to TRBD2. The V segment lost 8 bases and the J segment 9 bases; nucleotides outside the gene matches: 13. Per the germline V gene, CDR1 is SNHLY and CDR2 is FYNNEI. The CDR3 length is 14 residues. The CDR3 reads CASGLRAGVPEQFF. The CDR3 coding sequence is TGTGCCAGCGGGCTTCGGGCGGGGGTCCCTGAGCAGTTCTTC.

The chain employs TRBV19 and TRBJ2-2; the D is unclear. The germline CDR1 and CDR2 sequences are LNHDA and SQIVND (reference sequence). The CDR3 is 14 amino acids. V lost 5 bases to trimming and J lost 3 bases, with 10 bases between them. For the CDR3, the DNA is TGTGCCAGTAGTCGGGTAGCTCACACCGGGGAGCTGTTTTTT. This codes for CASSRVAHTGELFF.

This chain uses TRBV6-5 with TRBJ1-2; D gene uncertain. Germline loops: CDR1 MNHEY, CDR2 SVGAGI. V was shortened by 6 bases and J by 1 base, with 9 bases between the two germline ends. The CDR3 totals 13 residues. DNA of the CDR3: TGTGCCAGCAGGACCGTCGATAACTATGGCTACACCTTC. This sequence encodes CASRTVDNYGYTF.

V is TRBV11-2 and J is TRBJ2-1, with 12 bases identical to TRBD1. Germline V lookup: CDR1 SGHAT, CDR2 FQNNGV. The CDR3 extends over 17 amino acids. Trimming took 2 bases from V and 8 from J; bases not matched to a gene: 10. The CDR3 coding sequence is TGTGCCAGCAGCTTAAGTCCTTTAGGGACAGGGGGCGATGAGCAGTTCTTC. Protein product: CASSLSPLGTGGDEQFF.

This clone occurred many times. Other DNA variants within this sample encode the same CDR3. The chain has TRBV19 and TRBJ2-7; D could derive from TRBD1 or TRBD2 (6 bases each). V was pared by 7 bases and J by 3 bases, with 10 bases between. This CDR3 is built from 12 residues. In germline, CDR1 is LNHDA, CDR2 SQIVND (reference sequence). CDR3 bases: TGTGCCAGTACCGGGGGCGGCTACGAGCAGTACTTC. Translated, it gives CASTGGGYEQYF. The full variable domain, completed using reference TRBV19 and TRBJ2-7, is DGGITQSPKYLFRKEGQNVTLSCEQNLNHDAMYWYRQDPGQGLRLIYYSQIVNDFQKGDIAEGYSVSREKKESFPLTVTSAQKNPTAFYLCASTGGGYEQYFGPGTRLTVT.

The V and J genes are TRBV5-1 and TRBJ2-5, with TRBD2 matching 12 bases. V lost 0 bases and J lost 5; bases outside the gene matches: 8. Per the germline V gene, CDR1 is SGHRS and CDR2 is YFSETQ. The CDR3 has 17 residues. The CDR3 loop is CASSLGASGGAEETQYF. The DNA for the CDR3 is TGCGCCAGCAGCTTGGGTGCTAGCGGGGGGGCCGAGGAGACCCAGTACTTC.

This clone was counted between two and nine times. The chain employs TRBV5-1 and TRBJ2-1, with 7 positions matching TRBD1. The ends lost 3 bases at V and 7 bases at J; junction bases unmatched: 10. This CDR3 contains 15 residues. CDR1 is SGHRS and CDR2 is YFSETQ in the germline V gene. The DNA for the CDR3 is TGCGCCAGCAGCTCGACACCGAAACAGGGGAATGAGCAGTTCTTC. It yields the protein CASSSTPKQGNEQFF.

This clone was seen only a few times. The rearrangement links TRBV11-3 to TRBJ1-2, with TRBD1 as a possible D gene (6 bases). The CDR3 length is 12 residues. Trimming removed 5 bases from V and 7 bases from J, with 11 bases in between. CDR1 is SGHNT and CDR2 is YENEEA in the germline V gene. DNA for the CDR3: TGTGCCAGCAGCAAGGGGGTTTCTGGCTACACCTTC. It codes for CASSKGVSGYTF.

This chain connects TRBV9 to TRBJ2-1; possibly TRBD2 for D (6 bases). The CDR3 sequence is 16 residues long. Germline CDR1 and CDR2: SGDLS and YYNGEE. Trimming took 4 bases from V and 4 from J, leaving 18 bases between them. The CDR3 reads CASSSRGGMGYNEQFF. The CDR3 DNA is TGTGCCAGCAGCTCCCGCGGCGGGATGGGATACAATGAGCAGTTCTTC.

The chain uses TRBV4-3 and TRBJ1-2, with a possible D match to TRBD1 (5 bases). The CDR3 loop spans 14 amino acids. V was shortened by 2 bases and J by 4 bases, with 11 bases between the two germline ends. Germline values: CDR1 LGHNA, CDR2 YSLEER. This CDR3 reads CASSQLQGSYGYTF. The CDR3 DNA follows: TGCGCCAGCAGCCAACTCCAGGGAAGCTATGGCTACACCTTC.

The V and J genes are TRBV18 and TRBJ2-2, with D tentatively TRBD1 (5 bases). Germline lookup yields CDR1 KGHSH and CDR2 LQKENI. V dropped 0 bases and J dropped 6 bases, with 14 bases sitting between them. The CDR3 has 16 residues. The CDR3 spells CASSPPRVGLAGELFF. The CDR3 nucleotides are TGTGCCAGCTCACCACCCAGGGTTGGTCTCGCCGGGGAGCTGTTTTTT.

This chain joins TRBV5-6 and TRBJ2-1; 11 positions match TRBD2. Germline V gene sequence: CDR1 SGHDT, CDR2 YYEEEE. V gave up 4 bases and J gave up 9 bases; unmatched junction bases: 15. The CDR3 extends over 17 amino acids. The CDR3 spells CASSPLLAGEVSSEQFF. The CDR3 DNA is TGTGCCAGCAGCCCTCTACTAGCGGGAGAGGTTTCCAGTGAGCAGTTCTTC.

The chain employs TRBV4-2 and TRBJ2-3, with D perhaps TRBD1 (6 bases). The CDR3 sequence is 16 residues long. The V end lost 4 bases, the J end lost 6 bases, and 20 bases lay between the germline ends. The germline CDR1 and CDR2 sequences are LGHNA and YNFKEQ. The CDR3 bases are TGTGCCAGCAGCCCCGTCCAAGGGGGAGTGGTGGATACGCAGTATTTT. Encoded protein: CASSPVQGGVVDTQYF.

In this sample, this clone turned up many times. The chain couples TRBV19 to TRBJ2-1; the D is unclear. The germline V and J ends were trimmed by 5 bases and 4 bases, with 6 bases remaining between them. The CDR3 spans 12 residues. Germline CDR1 is LNHDA and CDR2 is SQIVND (reference sequence). The CDR3 nucleotides read TGTGCCAGTAGTGTCATATACAATGAGCAGTTCTTC. Its translation: CASSVIYNEQFF. Combining the CDR3 with reference TRBV19 and TRBJ2-1 gives the whole variable domain DGGITQSPKYLFRKEGQNVTLSCEQNLNHDAMYWYRQDPGQGLRLIYYSQIVNDFQKGDIAEGYSVSREKKESFPLTVTSAQKNPTAFYLCASSVIYNEQFFGPGTRLTVL.

The chain is built from TRBV5-1 and TRBJ1-3, with 7 bases that match TRBD1. CDR3 length: 14 amino acids. The trim removed 4 bases at V and 4 bases at J, leaving 5 bases unmatched. Germline V gene data show CDR1 as SGHRS and CDR2 as YFSETQ. CDR3 loop: CASSPTGNGNTIYF. In DNA form, the CDR3 reads TGCGCCAGCAGCCCGACAGGGAACGGAAACACCATATATTTT.

V usage is TRBV6-1 and J usage is TRBJ2-7; D is unclear. The CDR3 runs 13 residues. V lost 6 bases and J 3 bases, leaving 12 bases between the germline ends. Looked up from germline, CDR1 is MNHNS and CDR2 is SASEGT. CDR3 residues: CASRGGKGYEQYV. CDR3 in DNA: TGTGCCAGCAGGGGTGGGAAGGGCTACGAGCAGTACGTC.

This clone has a handful of counts. This sequence joins TRBV29-1 and TRBJ2-7; 7 bases agree with TRBD1. The CDR3 contains 13 residues. V dropped 6 bases and J dropped 0; count of bases not matched to a gene: 5. CDR1 and CDR2 from the germline V gene are SQVTM and ANQGSEA. CDR3 protein: CSVDAGGSYEQYF. The CDR3 coding sequence is TGCAGCGTGGACGCAGGGGGCTCCTACGAGCAGTACTTC.

This clone has just a few counts. The genes are TRBV4-2 and TRBJ1-1; D remains unclear. Looked up from germline, CDR1 is LGHNA and CDR2 is YNFKEQ. With 0 bases removed from V and 0 bases from J, the gap between germline ends came to 8 bases. This CDR3 spans 15 amino acids. The CDR3, as DNA: TGTGCCAGCAGCCAAGAAAGGGAGGTGAACACTGAAGCTTTCTTT. As protein: CASSQEREVNTEAFF.

J is TRBJ1-1 and V is TRBV11-3, with 7 bases matching TRBD1. V was pared by 0 bases and J by 2 bases, with 6 bases of the junction left unmatched. Germline CDR1 is SGHNT and CDR2 is YENEEA. The CDR3 is made up of 16 amino acids. CDR3 protein: CASSLDLNRGNTEAFF. CDR3 nucleotides: TGTGCCAGCAGCTTAGATCTTAACAGGGGAAACACTGAAGCTTTCTTT.

Turning to this clone: This could be a read error, since a much larger clone is one nucleotide away. J is TRBJ2-1 and V is TRBV9; no definite D call. CDR3 length equals 13 residues. V lost 0 bases, J lost 3 bases, and 4 bases lay in between. From germline, CDR1 is SGDLS and CDR2 YYNGEE. The CDR3 nucleotides read TGTGCCAGCAGCGTAGCGGACTACAATGAGCAGTTCTTC. Residues: CASSVADYNEQFF. Full variable domain (missing parts from reference TRBV9 and TRBJ2-1): DSGVTQTPKHLITATGQRVTLRCSPRSGDLSVYWYQQSLDQGLQFLIQYYNGEERAKGNILERFSAQQFPDLHSELNLSSLELGDSALYFCASSVADYNEQFFGPGTRLTVL.

J is TRBJ2-1 and V is TRBV7-2, with 12 bases lining up with TRBD2. The CDR3 spans 16 residues. V shed 2 bases and J 4 bases; nucleotides not matched to a gene: 3. The germline CDR1 and CDR2 sequences are SGHTA and FQGNSA. DNA for the CDR3: TGTGCCAGCAGCTTAAGTACTAGCGGGGGGTACAATGAGCAGTTCTTC. Translating it yields CASSLSTSGGYNEQFF.

This sequence joins TRBV18 and TRBJ2-1, with a possible D match to TRBD2 (5 bases). CDR1 KGHSH and CDR2 LQKENI come from the germline V gene. Deletions cut 8 bases from V and 6 bases from J, with 8 bases between. This CDR3 spans 11 amino acids. The CDR3 coding sequence is TGTGCCAGCACTGCGGGCAATGAGCAGTTCTTC. It codes for CASTAGNEQFF.

J is TRBJ1-4 and V is TRBV15; possibly TRBD1 for D (5 bases). V was pared by 7 bases and J by 7 bases, with 13 bases between. Germline V gene data show CDR1 as LNHNV and CDR2 as YYDKDF (reference sequence). This CDR3 comprises 13 residues. The CDR3 protein is CATTRGLGEKLFF. CDR3 DNA sequence: TGTGCCACCACTCGGGGGTTGGGTGAAAAACTGTTTTTT.

This sequence joins TRBV5-1 and TRBJ2-5, with D maybe TRBD2 (5 bases). Germline values: CDR1 SGHRS, CDR2 YFSETQ. The CDR3 covers 16 residues. V was clipped by 4 bases and J by 0 bases, with 16 bases between them. The CDR3 loop is CASSPRGGRYQETQYF. In nucleotides, the CDR3 is TGCGCCAGCAGCCCCCGGGGTGGGCGGTACCAAGAGACCCAGTACTTC.

The chain links TRBV5-6 to TRBJ2-1; D not certain. The V and J ends lost 4 bases and 7 bases respectively, with 9 bases between them. Germline-derived CDR1 and CDR2 are SGHDT and YYEEEE. The CDR3 is made up of 12 amino acids. The CDR3 region is CASSPGRNEQFF. The CDR3 nucleotides read TGTGCCAGCAGCCCGGGCAGGAATGAGCAGTTCTTC.

The rearrangement links TRBV6-6 to TRBJ1-5, with D maybe TRBD1 (5 bases). Per the germline V gene, CDR1 is MNHNY and CDR2 is SVGAGI (reference sequence). The length of the CDR3 is 13 residues. Trimming took off 4 bases at V and 14 bases at J, with 18 bases between the two ends. DNA for the CDR3: TGTGCCAGCAGTTCGGATATAGGGGCCGCCAAGCATTTT. The encoded protein is CASSSDIGAAKHF.

This clone showed up many times. J is TRBJ1-1 and V is TRBV14; D gene uncertain. Germline-derived CDR1 and CDR2 are SGHDN and FVKESK. V was clipped by 0 bases and J by 1 base, with 3 bases between them. The CDR3 extends over 13 amino acids. CDR3 amino acids: CASSQERNTEAFF. The CDR3 coding sequence is TGTGCCAGCAGCCAAGAGAGGAACACTGAAGCTTTCTTT.

J is TRBJ2-7 and V is TRBV7-6; D gene unclear. The V gene lost 1 base and the J gene lost 2 bases, with 9 bases spanning the gap. The CDR3 spans 14 residues. The germline gives CDR1 SGHVS, CDR2 FNYEAQ. The CDR3 region has the DNA TGTGCCAGCAGCTTAGTTCCCATGACCTACGAGCAGTACGTC. Protein sequence: CASSLVPMTYEQYV.

The chain is built from TRBV9 and TRBJ1-6; D unclear. Trimming removed 4 bases from V and 10 bases from J, with 18 bases in between. Looked up from germline, CDR1 is SGDLS and CDR2 is YYNGEE. The CDR3 totals 15 residues. CDR3 bases: TGTGCCAGCAGCCTACGCGGAGGGTCTGAATCACCCCTCCACTTT. Its translation: CASSLRGGSESPLHF. Full variable domain (remainder filled in from reference TRBV9 and TRBJ1-6): DSGVTQTPKHLITATGQRVTLRCSPRSGDLSVYWYQQSLDQGLQFLIQYYNGEERAKGNILERFSAQQFPDLHSELNLSSLELGDSALYFCASSLRGGSESPLHFGNGTRLTVT.

The genes are TRBV5-4 and TRBJ1-1; TRBD1 matches 7 bases. The CDR3 extends over 15 amino acids. Germline values: CDR1 SGHNT, CDR2 YYREEE (reference sequence). With 3 bases clipped from V and 0 bases from J, the junction kept 5 bases outside the gene matches. CDR3 in amino acids: CASSYRGGMNTEAFF. CDR3 bases: TGTGCCAGCAGCTACAGGGGAGGGATGAACACTGAAGCTTTCTTT.

The CDR3 protein is CASTLWGTGETQYF. CDR3 nucleotides: TGTGCCAGCACCCTATGGGGGACGGGTGAGACCCAGTACTTC. V usage is TRBV5-4 and J usage is TRBJ2-5, with D possibly being TRBD1 or TRBD2 (5 bases each). There are 14 residues in the CDR3. The V and J ends lost 6 bases and 5 bases respectively, with 17 bases between them. Germline CDR1 and CDR2: SGHNT and YYREEE (reference sequence).

The chain carries TRBV5-4 and TRBJ2-5; D gene uncertain. V lost 1 base and J 4 bases, leaving 14 bases between the germline ends. CDR1 is SGHNT, CDR2 YYREEE, per germline (reference sequence). This CDR3 region has 15 residues. The CDR3 sequence: CASSLNSPLRETQYF. The CDR3 DNA is TGTGCCAGCAGCTTGAATTCACCACTCAGAGAGACCCAGTACTTC.